This is a list of T cell receptor beta chains from one sample in a study of blood T cells in healthy people across ages. TCRdb reanalysed the 5' RACE reads using MiXCR and keeps one entry per CDR3 protein. The sample records about 1.6 million distinct CDR3 sequences, 30% to 40% being singletons. Specimen: blood. These receptors were collected from a woman in her twenties or thirties in good health. CDR3s include the opening cysteine and the closing phenylalanine or tryptophan. A D gene is named only where the DNA matches it firmly. Size is omitted from some rows. Given values are once, few, many or a class for expanded clones.

clone size	V gene	J gene	D gene	CDR3 protein
-	TRBV29-1	TRBJ2-2	TRBD1	CSVEDPGQEGTGELFF
-	TRBV9	TRBJ2-7	-	CASSPSDYTYEQYF
-	TRBV28	TRBJ1-5	TRBD1	CASSSRDRVGQPQHF
-	TRBV30	TRBJ2-3	-	CAWSNGVIMDHTDTQYF
few	TRBV19	TRBJ2-4	TRBD2	CASSITWEGDIQYF
-	TRBV19	TRBJ1-4	-	CASSPLNFEKLFF
few	TRBV20-1	TRBJ1-1	-	CSARAFPGTPQMNTEAFF
many	TRBV5-5	TRBJ2-7	TRBD2	CASSLVYGGGSKPYEQYF
-	TRBV11-2	TRBJ2-3	-	CASSLVRGRGADTRYF
many	TRBV5-1	TRBJ2-3	-	CASSFGTVDTQYF
-	TRBV11-2	TRBJ2-7	-	CASSSRFGRGTYEQYF
-	TRBV3-1	-	TRBD2	CASSVSSGPSEQYF
few	TRBV27	TRBJ1-1	-	CTSSLRPNTEAFF
few	TRBV28	TRBJ2-1	TRBD1	CASRRGQANEQFF
-	TRBV4-2	TRBJ1-4	-	CASSQGGTQNEKLFF
few	TRBV6-1	TRBJ2-7	-	CASSEQQQTYEQYF
few	TRBV27	TRBJ2-1	-	CASSPTGHEQFF
few	TRBV9	TRBJ1-2	-	CASSERRGNGYTF
-	TRBV5-1	TRBJ2-3	-	CASSLAIGGPADTQYF
many	TRBV27	TRBJ2-1	-	CASSFQGPGGREQFF
few	TRBV7-6	TRBJ2-5	-	CASRNRALQETQYF
-	TRBV7-2	TRBJ2-1	TRBD1	CASSPSGTGGNEQFF
-	TRBV24-1	TRBJ1-2	-	CATSDSRTDLYGYTF
-	TRBV6-6	TRBJ2-5	-	CASNFGGGETQYF
-	TRBV2	TRBJ2-1	TRBD2	CASGRGGAPFF
many	TRBV4-1	TRBJ2-5	-	CASSPSRLVAEETQYF
few	TRBV5-1	-	-	CASSSTQGNYEQYF
-	TRBV3-1	TRBJ1-6	-	CASSQQGGSPLHF
-	TRBV20-1	TRBJ2-1	-	CSARGAGSKGVEQFF
many	TRBV6-2/TRBV6-3	TRBJ2-3	TRBD2	CASVESGEMNTQYF
many	TRBV7-8	TRBJ2-1	TRBD2	CASSSRAGGPGEQFF
-	TRBV21-1	TRBJ2-5	-	CASSKGLAVRETQYF